The clone carrying this T cell receptor (beta chain) was seen more than once but under ten times. Its antigen is undetermined. The V end was cut by 6 bases, the J end by 4 bases, with 9 bases between. The germline V gene has CDR1 MDHEN and CDR2 SYDVKM. The CDR3 covers 13 residues. One entry per CDR3 protein, called by TCRdb with MiXCR from the 5' RACE reads. This repertoire shows 450,000 to 650,000 distinct CDR3 sequences, approximately 10% found once; its top ten account for around 3%. These data are taken from a study of identical twins. Study-wide points: Insertions ran lower in abundant cord blood beta clonotypes, though not in memory repertoires.

These data were also reused for a study on yellow fever vaccine responses in identical twins. As that study records: Twins showed a vaccine T cell response that reportedly seemed partly convergent, partly personalized.

Input material: PBMCs. This sequence joins TRBV28 and TRBJ1-4, with D maybe TRBD1 (5 bases). The clonotype comes from a woman under 30 in good health. The CDR3: CASSWDGNEKLFF. DNA for the CDR3: TGTGCCAGCAGCTGGGACGGTAATGAAAAACTGTTTTTT.